What follows are 13 T cell receptor beta chains derived from one specimen sequenced in a study of control samples from healthy donors and cancer patients. Profiling relied on immunoSEQ multiplex PCR, and the TCRdb table lists in-frame clones only, not all of them. Of tens of thousands of clones listed, approximately 91% were seen once; the top ten hold around 15%. The sequencing input was PBMCs. These TCRs come from a man between 45 and 60 years old with lung cancer.

The V and J genes are TRBV10-3 and TRBJ2-7; 7 nucleotides line up with TRBD1. The CDR3 consists of 12 residues. Per germline, CDR1 ENHRY and CDR2 SYGVKD. Losses at the gene ends were 6 bases for V and 6 bases for J; bases not matched to a gene: 5. The CDR3 loop reads CAISRQGSEQYF. The CDR3 region has the DNA TGTGCCATCAGCAGACAGGGATCCGAGCAGTACTTC.

The chain uses TRBV29-1 and TRBJ1-5, with D unresolved. Deletions cut 4 bases from V and 3 bases from J, with 7 bases between. The CDR3 is 12 amino acids. Germline values: CDR1 SQVTM, CDR2 ANQGSEA. As DNA, the CDR3 is TGCAGCGTTGCAGGATTCAATCAGCCCCAGCATTTT. Amino acid sequence: CSVAGFNQPQHF.

This chain connects TRBV24-1 to TRBJ2-7; 9 bases are shared with TRBD1. J was trimmed by 4 bases and V by 2 bases; bases with no gene match: 8. Per germline, CDR1 KGHDR and CDR2 SFDVKD. This CDR3 is 16 amino acids long. The CDR3 sequence: CATSDWGQGPGYEQYF. The CDR3 DNA is TGTGCCACCAGTGATTGGGGACAGGGTCCTGGGTACGAGCAGTACTTC.

With regard to this clone: The junction does not match germline at one end; this may be a read error. V usage is TRBV5-1 and J usage is TRBJ1-1; TRBD1 might be the D (5 bases). The CDR3 runs 17 residues. CDR1 is SGHRS and CDR2 is YFSETQ in the germline V gene. In nucleotides, the CDR3 is TGCGCCAGCAGGTTGGACTGGGGCAGGCCTGAGAACACTGAAGCTTTCTTT. Encoded protein: CASRLDWGRPENTEAFF.

The gene calls are TRBV4-1 and TRBJ1-2, with 7 bases aligning to TRBD1. CDR3 length: 16 residues. V lost 3 bases to trimming and J lost 0 bases; unmatched junction nucleotides: 7. Germline V gene sequence: CDR1 MGHRA, CDR2 YSYEKL. The CDR3 spells CASSQGDRAPNYGYTF. CDR3 DNA sequence: TGCGCCAGCAGCCAGGGGGACAGAGCCCCTAACTATGGCTACACCTTC.

This clone has a handful of counts. J is TRBJ1-1 and V is TRBV27, with D unclear. The CDR3 extends over 14 amino acids. CDR1 and CDR2 from the germline V gene are MNHEY and SMNVEV (reference sequence). The V gene lost 5 bases and the J gene lost 3 bases, with 13 bases spanning the gap. CDR3 loop: CASSRSIMHTEAFF. The CDR3 bases are TGTGCCAGCAGTCGGTCCATTATGCACACTGAAGCTTTCTTT.

V usage is TRBV19 and J usage is TRBJ2-2, with TRBD1 matching 8 bases. V shed 5 bases and J 6 bases; nucleotides not matched to a gene: 5. CDR3 length: 14 residues. Germline-derived CDR1 and CDR2 are LNHDA and SQIVND (reference sequence). The CDR3 sequence is CASSAEQGAGELFF. CDR3 DNA: TGTGCCAGTAGTGCGGAACAGGGGGCCGGGGAGCTGTTTTTT.

This rearrangement joins TRBV6-5 to TRBJ2-7; tentatively, D is TRBD1 (5 bases). CDR1 and CDR2 (germline): MNHEY, SVGAGI. Trimming cost V 5 bases and J 0 bases, with 14 bases left between them. This CDR3 has 15 residues. The CDR3 nucleotides are TGTGCCAGCAGTCGTGACAGTTTCAGCTCCTACGAGCAGTACTTC. Translating gives CASSRDSFSSYEQYF.

This chain uses TRBV3-1 (or the pseudogene TRBV3-2) with TRBJ2-1; 9 positions agree with TRBD1. V lost 4 bases, J lost 4 bases, and 8 bases stayed unmatched. The length of the CDR3 is 16 residues. In germline, CDR1 is LGHDT, CDR2 YNNKEL (reference sequence). The CDR3 DNA sequence: TGTGCCAGCAGCCCTTCCGGGACAGGGCCGTACAATGAGCAGTTCTTC. Its translation is CASSPSGTGPYNEQFF.

This clone was found once. The V call is TRBV27, the J call TRBJ1-1, with 11 bases matching TRBD1. Trimming cost V 6 bases and J 3 bases; bases outside gene matches: 3. The CDR3 is 14 residues long. Germline V gene lookup returns CDR1 MNHEY and CDR2 SMNVEV (reference sequence). The CDR3 spells CASRDRGRDTEAFF. CDR3 nucleotide sequence: TGTGCCAGCAGGGACAGGGGGCGAGACACTGAAGCTTTCTTT.

The chain employs TRBV18 and TRBJ2-5, with D possibly TRBD1 on 6 matching bases. The CDR3 spans 16 residues. CDR1 and CDR2 from the germline V gene are KGHSH and LQKENI. With 5 bases removed from V and 5 bases from J, the gap between germline ends came to 21 bases. The CDR3 loop reads CASSIKVDTGTETQYF. DNA for the CDR3: TGTGCCAGCTCAATCAAAGTGGACACAGGGACCGAGACCCAGTACTTC.

The chain uses TRBV6-2 or TRBV6-3 and TRBJ1-1; possible D gene TRBD1, 5 bases. V lost 5 bases and J 10 bases, leaving 11 bases between the germline ends. Germline lookup yields CDR1 MNHEY and CDR2 SVGEGT. The CDR3 is 11 residues long. The CDR3 bases are TGTGCCAGCAGTAACGGGGGAGGAGCTTTCTTT. This translates into CASSNGGGAFF.

This clone was detected once. The chain carries TRBV4-3 and TRBJ1-1; D call uncertain. Looked up from germline, CDR1 is LGHNA and CDR2 is YSLEER. The CDR3 sequence is 17 residues long. Trimming removed 7 bases at V and 0 bases at J, with 21 bases between. The CDR3 protein is CASTPGPSGRMNTEAFF. Here the CDR3 DNA reads TGCGCCAGCACACCAGGTCCTAGCGGGCGGATGAACACTGAAGCTTTCTTT.